This T cell receptor beta chain appears in the sequencing data of a study of blood T cell repertoires in COVID-19. The germline V gene has CDR1 SNHLY and CDR2 FYNNEI. V lost 9 bases and J lost 3; bases outside the gene matches: 2. The CDR3 sequence is 12 residues long. This clone was found once. TCRdb's copy holds only in-frame clones and misses some; the assay was immunoSEQ multiplex PCR. The table has some 60,000 clones, around 85% seen once; the top ten hold about 18%. Sequencing was done on a sample of peripheral blood. The V gene is TRBV2, the J gene TRBJ2-7; 10 bases are a match to TRBD1. This TCR came from a human donor in a cohort sampled during active COVID-19. CDR3 DNA: TGTGCCAGTCGGGACAGGGGCTACGAGCAGTACTTC. Translation gives CASRDRGYEQYF. Filled out from reference TRBV2 and TRBJ2-7, the complete variable domain reads EPEVTQTPSHQVTQMGQEVILRCVPISNHLYFYWYRQILGQKVEFLVSFYNNEISEKSEIFDDQFSVERPDGSNFTLKIRSTKLEDSAMYFCASRDRGYEQYFGPGTRLTVT.